This T cell receptor (beta chain) originates from a study of Tregs in tolerant kidney transplant recipients. Here immunoSEQ multiplex PCR was the method, and the copy in TCRdb shows in-frame clones only, minus some. This sample carries roughly 70,000 clones, about 83% of them seen once, and the ten largest clones take roughly 4%. V lost 4 bases, J lost 0 bases, and 12 bases stayed unmatched. The CDR3 is 19 amino acids. Germline-derived CDR1 and CDR2 are MDHEN and SYDVKM. V gene TRBV28 combines with J gene TRBJ1-5; 10 positions match TRBD1. The source material was CD4+ T cells from blood. This TCR was recovered from a human donor in good health. The CDR3 loop reads CASSSTRDRGYYSNQPQHF. DNA of the CDR3: TGTGCCAGCAGTTCAACCCGGGACAGGGGATACTATAGCAATCAGCCCCAGCATTTT.